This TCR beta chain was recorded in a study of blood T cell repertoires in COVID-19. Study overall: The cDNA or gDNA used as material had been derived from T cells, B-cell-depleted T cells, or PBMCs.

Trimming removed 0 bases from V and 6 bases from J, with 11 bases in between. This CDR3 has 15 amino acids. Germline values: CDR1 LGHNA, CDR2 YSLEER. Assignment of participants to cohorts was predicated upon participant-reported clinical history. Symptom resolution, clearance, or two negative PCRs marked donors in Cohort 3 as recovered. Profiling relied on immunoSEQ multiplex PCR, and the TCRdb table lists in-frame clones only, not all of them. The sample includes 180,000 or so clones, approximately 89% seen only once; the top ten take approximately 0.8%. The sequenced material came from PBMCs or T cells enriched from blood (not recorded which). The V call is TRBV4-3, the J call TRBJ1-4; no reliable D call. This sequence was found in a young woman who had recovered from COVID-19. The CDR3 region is CASSQDGQRYEKLFF. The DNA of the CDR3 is TGCGCCAGCAGCCAAGATGGCCAGCGATATGAAAAACTGTTTTTT.